The T cell receptor beta chain described here comes from a study of T cell repertoires in cytomegalovirus infection. The overall study: Public TCR beta signature analysis indicated the presence of both CMV infection and matching HLA type. Findings of the study overall: The cumulative frequency of public TCR beta families distinguished individuals who carried CMV together with the relevant HLA.

TCRdb reprocessed the reads with MiXCR, giving one entry per CDR3 protein. The sample shows almost 500,000 distinct CDR3 sequences, about 11% of them seen only once. Germline CDR1 reads LGHDT; CDR2 reads YNNKEL (reference sequence). CDR3 size: 22 residues. J lost 0 bases, V lost 3 bases, and 25 bases had no gene match. Comment on this clonotype: The antigen remains undetermined.

The source of this sequence is a human donor in good health (CMV status not recorded). Some clones in this sample may be carry-over from other donors' samples. The sequencing sample was made of PBMCs. This chain joins TRBV3-1 and TRBJ1-1, with 7 bases fitting TRBD1. The CDR3 sequence: CASSQGPSLKGGQSIMNTEAFF. CDR3 nucleotides: TGTGCCAGCAGCCAGGGACCCTCCCTCAAGGGGGGACAGTCAATAATGAACACTGAAGCTTTCTTT.